This T cell receptor beta chain was identified during a study of T cells after yellow fever vaccination. Whole-study results and caveats: Detected again after the booster were most primary-vaccination clones, at 95% to 97% CD4 and 88% CD8.

TCRdb re-called the 5' RACE reads through MiXCR, storing one row per CDR3 protein. This sample carries about 220,000 distinct CDR3 sequences, about 3% of them seen once, and the ten largest clones take 3.2%. This clonotype was counted at least ten times. Its antigen is unknown. The CDR3 has 15 amino acids. Losses at the gene ends were 3 bases for V and 4 bases for J; bases not matched to a gene: 5. Germline V lookup: CDR1 MDHEN, CDR2 SYDVKM. The J gene is TRBJ2-7, the V gene TRBV28, with 11 bases fitting TRBD1. The TCR originated in a man between 18 and 29 years old who received the YFV17D yellow fever vaccine. The sequencing here drew on CD4+ T cells sorted from PBMCs, taken 10 days after the yellow fever booster vaccination. CDR3 sequence: CASSLDRGRRYEQYV. In nucleotides, the CDR3 is TGTGCCAGCAGTTTGGACAGGGGGCGCAGGTACGAGCAGTACGTC.